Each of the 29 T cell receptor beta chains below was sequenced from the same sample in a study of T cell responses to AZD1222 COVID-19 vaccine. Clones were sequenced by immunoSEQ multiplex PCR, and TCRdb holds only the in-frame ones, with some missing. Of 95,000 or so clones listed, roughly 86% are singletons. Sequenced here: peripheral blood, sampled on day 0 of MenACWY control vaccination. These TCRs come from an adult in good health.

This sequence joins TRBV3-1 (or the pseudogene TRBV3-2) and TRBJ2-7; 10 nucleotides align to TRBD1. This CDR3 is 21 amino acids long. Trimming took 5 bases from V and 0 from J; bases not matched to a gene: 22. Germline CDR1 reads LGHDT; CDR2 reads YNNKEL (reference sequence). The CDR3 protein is CASSARDRGTSGQKSSYEQYF. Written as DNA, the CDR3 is TGTGCCAGCAGCGCCCGGGACAGGGGAACTAGCGGCCAGAAAAGCTCCTACGAGCAGTACTTC.

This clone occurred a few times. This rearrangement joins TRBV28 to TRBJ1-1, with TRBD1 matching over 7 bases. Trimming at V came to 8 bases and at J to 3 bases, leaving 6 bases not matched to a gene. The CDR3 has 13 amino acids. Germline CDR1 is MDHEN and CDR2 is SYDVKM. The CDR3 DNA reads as TGTGCCAGCGGGACTGGACAGGACACTGAAGCTTTCTTT. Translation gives CASGTGQDTEAFF.

CDR3 DNA sequence: TGTGCCAGCAGCTTAGCTGGTGATCCTCTTAATTCACCCCTCCACTTT. Residues: CASSLAGDPLNSPLHF. This sequence joins TRBV11-3 and TRBJ1-6, with unresolved D. The CDR3 is 16 residues long. The germline CDR1 and CDR2 sequences are SGHNT and YENEEA. V was pared by 1 base and J by 6 bases, with 13 bases between.

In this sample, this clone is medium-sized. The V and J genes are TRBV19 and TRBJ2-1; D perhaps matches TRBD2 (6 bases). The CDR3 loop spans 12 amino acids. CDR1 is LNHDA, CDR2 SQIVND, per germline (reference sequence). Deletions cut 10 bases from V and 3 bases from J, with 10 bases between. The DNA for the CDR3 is TGTGCCACCGGACTAAGCTACAATGAGCAGTTCTTC. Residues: CATGLSYNEQFF.

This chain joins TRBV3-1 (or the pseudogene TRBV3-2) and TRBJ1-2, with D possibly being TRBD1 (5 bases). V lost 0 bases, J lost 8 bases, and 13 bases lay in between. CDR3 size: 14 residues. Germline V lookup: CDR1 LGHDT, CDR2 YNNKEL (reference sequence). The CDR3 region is CASSQDGTAGGYTF. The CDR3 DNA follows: TGTGCCAGCAGCCAAGATGGGACCGCTGGGGGCTACACCTTC.

CDR3 in DNA: TGTGCCAGCAGAAAAACAGGGGTGAACACTGAAGCTTTCTTT. As protein: CASRKTGVNTEAFF. This rearrangement joins TRBV7-3 to TRBJ1-1; 7 bases are shared with TRBD1. Germline assignment: CDR1 SGHTA and CDR2 FQGTGA. CDR3 length: 14 residues. J gave up 0 bases and V 6 bases, and 4 bases lay outside the gene matches.

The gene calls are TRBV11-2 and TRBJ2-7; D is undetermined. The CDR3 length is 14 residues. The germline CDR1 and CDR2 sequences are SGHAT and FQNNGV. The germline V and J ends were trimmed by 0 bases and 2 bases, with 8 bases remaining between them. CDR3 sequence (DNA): TGTGCCAGCAGCTTAGAAGGGCTCCCCTACGAGCAGTACTTC. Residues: CASSLEGLPYEQYF.

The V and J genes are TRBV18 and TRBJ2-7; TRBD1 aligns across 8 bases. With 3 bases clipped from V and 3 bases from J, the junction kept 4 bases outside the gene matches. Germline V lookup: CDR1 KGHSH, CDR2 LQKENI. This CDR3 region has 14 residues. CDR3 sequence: CASSPGQGDYEQYF. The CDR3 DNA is TGTGCCAGCTCACCCGGACAGGGAGACTACGAGCAGTACTTC. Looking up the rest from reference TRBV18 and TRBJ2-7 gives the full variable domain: NAGVMQNPRHLVRRRGQEARLRCSPMKGHSHVYWYRQLPEEGLKFMVYLQKENIIDESGMPKERFSAEFPKEGPSILRIQQVVRGDSAAYFCASSPGQGDYEQYFGPGTRLTVT.

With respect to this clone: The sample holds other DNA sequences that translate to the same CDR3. DNA for the CDR3: TGTGCCAGCAGCCAAGTTGGGGGCAATCAGCCCCAGCATTTT. It encodes CASSQVGGNQPQHF. The rearrangement joins TRBV3-1 (or the pseudogene TRBV3-2) to TRBJ1-5, with unresolved D. The CDR3 runs to 14 residues. In germline, CDR1 is LGHDT, CDR2 YNNKEL (reference sequence). V shed 1 base and J shed 2 bases, with 6 bases lying between them.

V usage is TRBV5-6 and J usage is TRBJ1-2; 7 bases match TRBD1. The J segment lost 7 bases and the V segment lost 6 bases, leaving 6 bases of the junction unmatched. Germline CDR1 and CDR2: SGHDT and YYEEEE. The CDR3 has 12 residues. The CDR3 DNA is TGTGCCAGCACCCGGGACAGTCGTGGCTACACCTTC. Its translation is CASTRDSRGYTF.

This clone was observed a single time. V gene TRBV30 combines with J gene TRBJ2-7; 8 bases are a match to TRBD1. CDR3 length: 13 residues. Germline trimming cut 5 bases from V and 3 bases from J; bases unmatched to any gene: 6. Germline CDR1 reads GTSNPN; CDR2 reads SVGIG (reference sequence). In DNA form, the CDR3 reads TGTGCCTGGGCCCCAGGACAGGGCTACGAGCAGTACTTC. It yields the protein CAWAPGQGYEQYF.

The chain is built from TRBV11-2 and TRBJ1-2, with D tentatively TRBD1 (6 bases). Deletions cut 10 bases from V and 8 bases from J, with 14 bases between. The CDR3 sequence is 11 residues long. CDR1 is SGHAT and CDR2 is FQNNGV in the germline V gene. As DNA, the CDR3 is TGTGCCACCGAAACAGGGCTAGGCTACACCTTC. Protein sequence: CATETGLGYTF.

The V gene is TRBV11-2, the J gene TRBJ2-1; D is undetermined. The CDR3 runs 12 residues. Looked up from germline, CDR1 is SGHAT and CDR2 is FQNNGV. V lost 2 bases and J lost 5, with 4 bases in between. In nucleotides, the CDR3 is TGTGCCAGCAGCTTATTACACAATGAGCAGTTCTTC. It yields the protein CASSLLHNEQFF.

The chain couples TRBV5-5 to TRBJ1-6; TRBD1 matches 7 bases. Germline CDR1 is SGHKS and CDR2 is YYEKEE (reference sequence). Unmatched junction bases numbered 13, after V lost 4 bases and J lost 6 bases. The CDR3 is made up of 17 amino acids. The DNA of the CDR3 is TGTGCCAGCAGCACCGACTCAGGGGGTAAAATTAATTCACCCCTCCACTTT. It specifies CASSTDSGGKINSPLHF.

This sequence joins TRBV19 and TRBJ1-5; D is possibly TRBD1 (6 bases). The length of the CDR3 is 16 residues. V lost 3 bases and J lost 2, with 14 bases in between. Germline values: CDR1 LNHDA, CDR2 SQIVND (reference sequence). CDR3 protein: CASSMWGGAGNQPQHF. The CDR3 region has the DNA TGTGCCAGTAGTATGTGGGGGGGCGCGGGCAATCAGCCCCAGCATTTT. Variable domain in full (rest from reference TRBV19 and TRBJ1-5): DGGITQSPKYLFRKEGQNVTLSCEQNLNHDAMYWYRQDPGQGLRLIYYSQIVNDFQKGDIAEGYSVSREKKESFPLTVTSAQKNPTAFYLCASSMWGGAGNQPQHFGDGTRLSIL.

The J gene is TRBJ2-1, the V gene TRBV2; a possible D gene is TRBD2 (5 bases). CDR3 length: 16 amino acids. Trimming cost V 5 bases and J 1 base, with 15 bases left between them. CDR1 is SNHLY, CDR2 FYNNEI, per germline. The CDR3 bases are TGTGCCAGCAGTCAAAGGACTTTCCCTTCCTACAATGAGCAGTTCTTC. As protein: CASSQRTFPSYNEQFF.

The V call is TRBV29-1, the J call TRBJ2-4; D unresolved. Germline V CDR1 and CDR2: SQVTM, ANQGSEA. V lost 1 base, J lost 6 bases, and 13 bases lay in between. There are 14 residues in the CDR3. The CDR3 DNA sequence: TGCAGCGTTGAAGGTGTGACGACAAGAAACATTCAGTACTTC. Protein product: CSVEGVTTRNIQYF.

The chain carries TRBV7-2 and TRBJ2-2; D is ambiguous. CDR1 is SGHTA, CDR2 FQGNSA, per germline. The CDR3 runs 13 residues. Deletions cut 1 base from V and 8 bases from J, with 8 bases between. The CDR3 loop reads CASSLVVFGELFF. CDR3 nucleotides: TGTGCCAGCAGCTTAGTGGTGTTTGGGGAGCTGTTTTTT.

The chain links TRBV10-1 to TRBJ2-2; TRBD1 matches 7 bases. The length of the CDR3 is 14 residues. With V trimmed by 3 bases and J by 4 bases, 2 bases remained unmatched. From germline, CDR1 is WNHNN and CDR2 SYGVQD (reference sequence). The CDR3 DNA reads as TGCGCCAGCAGTGACCCAGGGGGCACCGGGGAGCTGTTTTTT. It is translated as CASSDPGGTGELFF.

CDR3: CASGSGGSYEQYF. The CDR3 coding sequence is TGTGCTAGTGGTTCGGGGGGGTCCTACGAGCAGTACTTC. V gene TRBV12-5 combines with J gene TRBJ2-7; 8 bases line up with TRBD2. Germline V gives CDR1 LGHNT, CDR2 FRNRAP. CDR3 length: 13 amino acids. Unmatched junction bases numbered 0, after V lost 4 bases and J lost 1 base.

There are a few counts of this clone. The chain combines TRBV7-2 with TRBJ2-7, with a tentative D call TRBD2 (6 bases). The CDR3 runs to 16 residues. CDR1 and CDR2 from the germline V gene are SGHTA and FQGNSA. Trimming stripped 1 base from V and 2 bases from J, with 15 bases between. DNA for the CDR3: TGTGCCAGCAGCTTAGGCGGAGGGGTCATTCCCTACGAGCAGTACTTC. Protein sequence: CASSLGGGVIPYEQYF.

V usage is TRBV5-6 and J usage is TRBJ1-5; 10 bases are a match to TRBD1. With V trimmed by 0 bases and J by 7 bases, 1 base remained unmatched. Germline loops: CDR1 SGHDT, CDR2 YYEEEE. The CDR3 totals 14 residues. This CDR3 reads CASSLATGGQPQHF. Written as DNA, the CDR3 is TGTGCCAGCAGCTTGGCGACAGGGGGCCAGCCCCAGCATTTT.

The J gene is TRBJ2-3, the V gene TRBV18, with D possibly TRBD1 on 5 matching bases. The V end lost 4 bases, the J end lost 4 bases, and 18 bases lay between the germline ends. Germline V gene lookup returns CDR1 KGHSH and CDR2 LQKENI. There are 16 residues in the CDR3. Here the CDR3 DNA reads TGTGCCAGCTCACGGACCCCCCCACAAGGGGCAGATACGCAGTATTTT. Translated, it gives CASSRTPPQGADTQYF. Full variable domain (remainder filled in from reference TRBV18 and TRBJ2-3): NAGVMQNPRHLVRRRGQEARLRCSPMKGHSHVYWYRQLPEEGLKFMVYLQKENIIDESGMPKERFSAEFPKEGPSILRIQQVVRGDSAAYFCASSRTPPQGADTQYFGPGTRLTVL.

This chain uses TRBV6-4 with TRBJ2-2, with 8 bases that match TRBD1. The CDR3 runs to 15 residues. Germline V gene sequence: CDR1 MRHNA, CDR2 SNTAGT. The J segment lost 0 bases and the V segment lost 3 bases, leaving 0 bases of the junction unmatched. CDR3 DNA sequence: TGTGCCAGCAGTGAACAGGGGGCGAACACCGGGGAGCTGTTTTTT. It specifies CASSEQGANTGELFF.

CDR3 sequence reads: CASSPVLNTEAFF. CDR3 DNA sequence: TGTGCCAGCAGCCCAGTATTGAACACTGAAGCTTTCTTT. This chain links TRBV7-8 with TRBJ1-1, with D unclear. The V gene lost 5 bases and the J gene lost 0 bases, with 7 bases spanning the gap. The germline V gene encodes CDR1 SGHVS and CDR2 FQNEAQ. This CDR3 spans 13 amino acids.

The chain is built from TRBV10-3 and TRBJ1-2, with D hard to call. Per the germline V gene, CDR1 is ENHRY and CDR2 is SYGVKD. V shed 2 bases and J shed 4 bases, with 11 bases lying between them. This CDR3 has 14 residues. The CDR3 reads CAISEDGTSYGYTF. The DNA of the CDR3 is TGTGCCATCAGTGAGGATGGCACGTCCTATGGCTACACCTTC.

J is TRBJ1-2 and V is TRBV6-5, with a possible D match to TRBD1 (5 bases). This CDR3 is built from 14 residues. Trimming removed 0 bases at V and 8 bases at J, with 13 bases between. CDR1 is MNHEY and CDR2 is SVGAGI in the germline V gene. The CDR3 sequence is CASSYSGRVGGYTF. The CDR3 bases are TGTGCCAGCAGTTACTCGGGCAGGGTAGGGGGCTACACCTTC.

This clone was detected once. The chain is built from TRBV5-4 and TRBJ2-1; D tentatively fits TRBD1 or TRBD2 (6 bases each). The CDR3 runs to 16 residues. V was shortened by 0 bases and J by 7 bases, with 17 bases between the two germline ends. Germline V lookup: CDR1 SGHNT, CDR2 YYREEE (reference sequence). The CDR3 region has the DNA TGTGCCAGCAGCTTGGCCTCGGGGGCCGGGGTAAATGAGCAGTTCTTC. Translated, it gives CASSLASGAGVNEQFF. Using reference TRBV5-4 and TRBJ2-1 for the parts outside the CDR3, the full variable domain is ETGVTQSPTHLIKTRGQQVTLRCSSQSGHNTVSWYQQALGQGPQFIFQYYREEENGRGNFPPRFSGLQFPNYSSELNVNALELDDSALYLCASSLASGAGVNEQFFGPGTRLTVL.

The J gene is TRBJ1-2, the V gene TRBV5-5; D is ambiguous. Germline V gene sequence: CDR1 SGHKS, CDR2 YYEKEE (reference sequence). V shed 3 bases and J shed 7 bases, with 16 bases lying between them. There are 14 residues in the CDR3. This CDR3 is CASSSIGPQSGYTF. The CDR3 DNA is TGTGCCAGCAGCTCGATTGGACCACAATCTGGCTACACCTTC.